One and the same sample provided the 25 T cell receptor beta chains below, sequenced in a study of cytomegalovirus exposure and HLA in healthy donors. PCR amplification relied on 60 Vbeta primers (plus 13 Jbeta primers). The method was immunoSEQ multiplex PCR; TCRdb's version includes in-frame clones alone and lacks a portion of them. The repertoire table contains about 170,000 clones. The sequenced sample was PBMCs. The receptors were sampled from a woman aged 55 to 70 in good health and CMV-seronegative.

The chain has TRBV11-3 and TRBJ2-2, with a tentative D call TRBD2 (7 bases). This CDR3 comprises 16 residues. V was shortened by 5 bases and J by 5 bases, with 18 bases between the two germline ends. Germline V CDR1 and CDR2: SGHNT, YENEEA. This chain's CDR3 is CASSPGRGAGTGELFF. The CDR3 DNA follows: TGTGCCAGCAGCCCAGGTCGGGGGGCAGGAACCGGGGAGCTGTTTTTT.

The J gene is TRBJ2-7, the V gene TRBV10-2; possibly TRBD2 for D (5 bases). The germline CDR1 and CDR2 sequences are WSHSY and SAAADI. V lost 3 bases and J lost 12, with 21 bases in between. The CDR3 totals 14 residues. The CDR3 nucleotides are TGCGCCAGCAGTGATGTATCTTTCAAGTCAGGAGGGTACTTC. As protein: CASSDVSFKSGGYF.

The gene calls are TRBV5-5 and TRBJ2-7; 10 bases fit TRBD1. The CDR3 loop spans 15 amino acids. V lost 5 bases and J lost 0; bases outside the gene matches: 5. Germline-derived CDR1 and CDR2 are SGHKS and YYEKEE (reference sequence). The CDR3 DNA follows: TGTGCCAGCAGAAGGGGACAGGGGTCCTCCTACGAGCAGTACTTC. Translating it yields CASRRGQGSSYEQYF.

The V and J genes are TRBV7-9 and TRBJ2-6, with a tentative D call TRBD1 (7 bases). Germline CDR1 SEHNR, CDR2 FQNEAQ (reference sequence). This CDR3 has 18 amino acids. Trimming cost V 6 bases and J 7 bases, with 25 bases left between them. CDR3 DNA: TGTGCCAGCAGGCCCCAGGGGGGCCTCTTGTTCGGAGCCAACGTCCTGACTTTC. Translation gives CASRPQGGLLFGANVLTF.

This chain links TRBV5-1 with TRBJ1-4, with 11 bases fitting TRBD1. This CDR3 has 17 residues. Germline lookup yields CDR1 SGHRS and CDR2 YFSETQ. The junction had 6 bases not matched to a gene; V was cut back by 4 bases and J by 1 base. The CDR3 protein is CASSPGQGVLTNEKLFF. CDR3 nucleotides: TGCGCCAGCAGCCCGGGACAGGGGGTGTTAACTAATGAAAAACTGTTTTTT.

CDR3 sequence reads: CASSVGAGTGNTIYF. CDR3 bases: TGTGCCAGCAGCGTAGGTGCAGGGACTGGAAACACCATATATTTT. This chain links TRBV9 with TRBJ1-3; D possibly corresponds to TRBD1 (5 bases). Germline V gene sequence: CDR1 SGDLS, CDR2 YYNGEE. Trimming shortened V by 0 bases and J by 2 bases, and 9 bases separated the two germline ends. The CDR3 is 15 amino acids.

The CDR3 sequence: CASTVGQGNYEQYF. The CDR3 DNA sequence: TGTGCCAGCACAGTGGGGCAGGGGAACTACGAGCAGTACTTC. J is TRBJ2-5 and V is TRBV13; TRBD1 might be the D (6 bases). With the DNA end fitting TRBJ2-7 better, the J assignment may be wrong. CDR3 length: 14 amino acids. The V gene's germline CDR1 is PRHDT and CDR2 FYEKMQ (reference sequence).

The V gene is TRBV5-1, the J gene TRBJ1-4; possibly TRBD1 for D (6 bases). Trimming removed 0 bases at V and 8 bases at J, with 11 bases between. This CDR3 spans 14 amino acids. Germline V CDR1 and CDR2: SGHRS, YFSETQ. The CDR3 region is CASSLGRGREKLFF. The CDR3 DNA sequence: TGCGCCAGCAGCTTGGGCAGGGGTAGAGAAAAACTGTTTTTT. Drawing the rest from reference TRBV5-1 and TRBJ1-4, the complete variable domain is KAGVTQTPRYLIKTRGQQVTLSCSPISGHRSVSWYQQTPGQGLQFLFEYFSETQRNKGNFPGRFSGRQFSNSRSEMNVSTLELGDSALYLCASSLGRGREKLFFGSGTQLSVL.

J is TRBJ1-1 and V is TRBV5-6; TRBD1 is a possible D gene (5 bases). V was trimmed by 0 bases and J by 0 bases, leaving 12 bases between them. This CDR3 is 16 amino acids long. Germline values: CDR1 SGHDT, CDR2 YYEEEE. CDR3 loop: CASSLGPGLMNTEAFF. CDR3 DNA sequence: TGTGCCAGCAGCTTGGGGCCGGGACTCATGAACACTGAAGCTTTCTTT.

This chain links TRBV7-9 with TRBJ1-2; possible D gene TRBD1, 5 bases. CDR1 is SEHNR and CDR2 is FQNEAQ in the germline V gene (reference sequence). There are 13 residues in the CDR3. V was shortened by 3 bases and J by 2 bases, with 7 bases between the two germline ends. CDR3 in DNA: TGTGCCAGCAGCTTTAGACAGAACTATGGCTACACCTTC. It codes for CASSFRQNYGYTF.

The chain uses TRBV6-5 and TRBJ2-7; 10 bases are a match to TRBD2. Germline trimming cut 7 bases from V and 2 bases from J; bases unmatched to any gene: 5. Germline-derived CDR1 and CDR2 are MNHEY and SVGAGI. This CDR3 contains 14 residues. The CDR3 coding sequence is TGTGCCAGCAAACGGACTAGCGGTACCTACGAGCAGTACTTC. Protein: CASKRTSGTYEQYF.

The gene calls are TRBV19 and TRBJ2-3, with unresolved D. The CDR3 length is 14 residues. Germline values: CDR1 LNHDA, CDR2 SQIVND (reference sequence). The germline V and J ends were trimmed by 6 bases and 3 bases, with 13 bases remaining between them. CDR3 DNA sequence: TGTGCCAGTAGCTGGGCCGCTGAAACAGATACGCAGTATTTT. This sequence encodes CASSWAAETDTQYF.

The chain is built from TRBV5-1 and TRBJ1-5; TRBD1 might be the D (5 bases). Trimming left V 0 bases short and J 5 bases short, with 12 bases between. This CDR3 comprises 15 residues. The germline CDR1 and CDR2 sequences are SGHRS and YFSETQ. In DNA form, the CDR3 reads TGCGCCAGCAGCTTGGGCCAGGGAGGCGATCAGCCCCAGCATTTT. Protein sequence: CASSLGQGGDQPQHF.

The chain recombines TRBV7-2 with TRBJ2-7; TRBD1 matches at 9 bases. Germline V gene sequence: CDR1 SGHTA, CDR2 FQGNSA. This CDR3 has 17 amino acids. The V gene end was trimmed by 1 base and the J gene end by 3 bases; junction bases not matched to a gene: 10. The CDR3 sequence: CASSLVSAVGQGYEQYF. The CDR3 DNA follows: TGTGCCAGCAGCTTAGTTTCCGCGGTGGGACAGGGCTACGAGCAGTACTTC.

V gene TRBV15 combines with J gene TRBJ2-7; 10 bases are shared with TRBD2. The CDR3 extends over 15 amino acids. J gave up 2 bases and V 0 bases, and 1 base lay outside the gene matches. Germline CDR1 LNHNV, CDR2 YYDKDF (reference sequence). The CDR3 DNA reads as TGTGCCACCAGCAGAGAAGCGGGGGGGCCCTACGAGCAGTACTTC. It specifies CATSREAGGPYEQYF.

J is TRBJ1-3 and V is TRBV7-6; D call uncertain. Trimming cost V 3 bases and J 2 bases, with 5 bases left between them. CDR1 is SGHVS, CDR2 FNYEAQ, per germline. This CDR3 is 13 amino acids long. CDR3 region: CASSFLTGNTIYF. The CDR3 DNA reads TGTGCCAGCAGCTTTTTAACTGGAAACACCATATATTTT.

The chain uses TRBV7-2 and TRBJ2-6, with a tentative D call TRBD1 (5 bases). Germline CDR1 reads SGHTA; CDR2 reads FQGNSA. This CDR3 spans 16 amino acids. V shed 2 bases and J shed 0 bases, with 8 bases lying between them. The CDR3 DNA reads TGTGCCAGCAGCTTATGGGGCAGCTCTGGGGCCAACGTCCTGACTTTC. Protein: CASSLWGSSGANVLTF.

The chain employs TRBV10-3 and TRBJ1-5, with D uncertain. The CDR3 runs to 12 residues. Germline V gene data show CDR1 as ENHRY and CDR2 as SYGVKD. Trimming left V 2 bases short and J 6 bases short, with 5 bases between. CDR3 region: CAISEGGQPQHF. For the CDR3, the DNA is TGTGCCATCAGTGAGGGAGGTCAGCCCCAGCATTTT.

This sequence joins TRBV14 and TRBJ1-1; D not certain. Germline assignment: CDR1 SGHDN and CDR2 FVKESK. The CDR3 has 13 residues. V was cut by 0 bases and J by 8 bases, with 10 bases left in between. CDR3 sequence (DNA): TGTGCCAGCAGCCAAGACCCAGTTCACGAAGCTTTCTTT. It encodes CASSQDPVHEAFF.

The chain combines TRBV7-2 with TRBJ2-3, with TRBD2 identical over 10 bases. There are 15 residues in the CDR3. V shed 3 bases and J 4 bases; nucleotides not matched to a gene: 4. From germline, CDR1 is SGHTA and CDR2 FQGNSA. CDR3 DNA sequence: TGTGCCAGCAGCTTCCGGACTAGCGGTGCAGATACGCAGTATTTT. It codes for CASSFRTSGADTQYF.

This chain uses TRBV19 with TRBJ1-6, with 8 bases lining up with TRBD1. Germline V CDR1 and CDR2: LNHDA, SQIVND (reference sequence). This CDR3 is built from 13 residues. V was clipped by 5 bases and J by 7 bases; unmatched bases: 1. The CDR3 coding sequence is TGTGCCAGTAGTCAGGGGGCAAATTCACCCCTCCACTTT. Its protein is CASSQGANSPLHF.

The chain recombines TRBV11-1 with TRBJ2-7; D remains ambiguous. CDR1 is SGHAT, CDR2 FQDESV, per germline (reference sequence). Trimming removed 5 bases from V and 0 bases from J, with 11 bases in between. This CDR3 is built from 14 residues. CDR3 in DNA: TGTGCCAGCAGCAACCGATTCTACTCCTACGAGCAGTACTTC. As protein: CASSNRFYSYEQYF.

The chain carries TRBV6-5 and TRBJ2-2, with 10 bases identical to TRBD2. V lost 0 bases and J lost 6; bases outside the gene matches: 4. Germline V gene lookup returns CDR1 MNHEY and CDR2 SVGAGI. The CDR3 totals 16 residues. CDR3 amino acids: CASSYSAGGPPGELFF. The CDR3 region has the DNA TGTGCCAGCAGTTACTCAGCGGGAGGGCCTCCCGGGGAGCTGTTTTTT.

The CDR3, as DNA: TGTGCCAGCAGTGCTGAGGTAACGCAGTATTTT. Encoded protein: CASSAEVTQYF. The chain links TRBV2 to TRBJ2-3, with D hard to call. The V and J ends lost 4 bases and 9 bases respectively, with 8 bases between them. In germline, CDR1 is SNHLY, CDR2 FYNNEI. The CDR3 covers 11 residues.

This chain connects TRBV11-2 to TRBJ2-7; 8 bases line up with TRBD1. V trimming: 3 bases; J trimming: 2 bases; junction bases outside the gene matches: 6. Germline-derived CDR1 and CDR2 are SGHAT and FQNNGV. The CDR3 has 15 amino acids. The CDR3 coding sequence is TGTGCCAGCAGCTTGAGCAGGGGGCTAACCTACGAGCAGTACTTC. Its protein product is CASSLSRGLTYEQYF. Complete variable domain (other parts from reference TRBV11-2 and TRBJ2-7): EAGVAQSPRYKIIEKRQSVAFWCNPISGHATLYWYQQILGQGPKLLIQFQNNGVVDDSQLPKDRFSAERLKGVDSTLKIQPAKLEDSAVYLCASSLSRGLTYEQYFGPGTRLTVT.